These 17 T cell receptor beta chains share one sample of origin, sequenced in a study of T cells after yellow fever vaccination. Each CDR3 protein is one row after TCRdb ran MiXCR on the 5' RACE reads. The repertoire has 300,000 to 350,000 distinct CDR3 sequences, 3.5% to 4.5% of them found once; the top ten carry roughly 26%. The material was PBMCs, obtained 5 days after the yellow fever booster vaccination. The receptors shown here come from a man aged 18 to 35 who received the YFV17D yellow fever vaccine.

V gene TRBV7-2 combines with J gene TRBJ1-6, with a tentative D call TRBD1 (5 bases). The CDR3 spans 16 residues. Germline CDR1 is SGHTA and CDR2 is FQGNSA. V was cut by 6 bases and J by 9 bases, with 21 bases left in between. In DNA form, the CDR3 reads TGTGCCAGCAGGACCGCCGGGCAGGGACCCATTTCACCCCTCCACTTT. Protein: CASRTAGQGPISPLHF.

Many counts were recorded for this clonotype. This CDR3 is CASSLSGGAFYEQFF. The CDR3 nucleotides are TGTGCCAGCAGCCTTAGCGGGGGGGCGTTCTATGAGCAGTTCTTC. The V call is TRBV27, the J call TRBJ2-1; the match to TRBD2 covers 11 bases. CDR1 and CDR2 from the germline V gene are MNHEY and SMNVEV (reference sequence). V was pared by 6 bases and J by 8 bases, with 9 bases of the junction left unmatched. CDR3 size: 15 residues.

The chain joins TRBV10-1 to TRBJ2-5; TRBD2 agrees at 10 bases. The germline CDR1 and CDR2 sequences are WNHNN and SYGVQD (reference sequence). The CDR3 sequence is 16 residues long. V dropped 3 bases and J dropped 2; count of bases not matched to a gene: 6. CDR3 sequence reads: CASSEAGGPGQETQYF. The CDR3 nucleotides are TGCGCCAGCAGTGAAGCGGGGGGGCCCGGGCAAGAGACCCAGTACTTC.

This clonotype was seen ten or more times. This chain uses TRBV5-1 with TRBJ2-3; 12 nucleotides agree with TRBD1. J was trimmed by 2 bases and V by 3 bases; bases with no gene match: 1. This CDR3 spans 15 amino acids. Germline assignment: CDR1 SGHRS and CDR2 YFSETQ. Written as DNA, the CDR3 is TGCGCCAGCAGCTCGGGACAGGGGGCCACAGATACGCAGTATTTT. Its translation is CASSSGQGATDTQYF.

This clonotype was counted only a few times. The V gene is TRBV5-5, the J gene TRBJ2-3; no reliable D call. Germline V gene lookup returns CDR1 SGHKS and CDR2 YYEKEE (reference sequence). Trimming shortened V by 0 bases and J by 2 bases, and 13 bases separated the two germline ends. The CDR3 spans 16 residues. The CDR3 here is CASSLGIMGTTDTQYF. The CDR3 DNA reads as TGTGCCAGCAGCTTGGGAATTATGGGTACCACAGATACGCAGTATTTT.

CDR3 residues: CARKSDGYEQYV. Written as DNA, the CDR3 is TGTGCCAGGAAGAGTGACGGGTACGAGCAGTACGTC. The genes are TRBV19 and TRBJ2-7; the D is unclear. Trimming took 9 bases from V and 4 from J, leaving 13 bases between them. The germline V gene has CDR1 LNHDA and CDR2 SQIVND (reference sequence). The CDR3 contains 12 residues.

This clonotype showed up many times. The chain joins TRBV5-6 to TRBJ2-3, with D possibly matching TRBD1 (6 bases). Germline CDR1 and CDR2: SGHDT and YYEEEE. The CDR3 extends over 15 amino acids. Trimming shortened V by 0 bases and J by 6 bases, and 14 bases separated the two germline ends. The chain's CDR3 is CASSLVGAHGDTQYF. In DNA, the CDR3 is TGTGCCAGCAGCTTGGTGGGGGCGCACGGGGATACGCAGTATTTT.

V usage is TRBV4-2 and J usage is TRBJ2-3, with a possible D match to TRBD2 (5 bases). This CDR3 is 17 amino acids long. Trimming pared 0 bases from V and 3 bases from J, leaving 16 bases between. In germline, CDR1 is LGHNA, CDR2 YNFKEQ. The CDR3 is CASSQDLPGSGTDTQYF. The CDR3 DNA is TGTGCCAGCAGCCAAGATCTTCCGGGCTCGGGAACAGATACGCAGTATTTT.

This clonotype was picked up a small number of times. This chain uses TRBV28 with TRBJ2-7; the D gene is possibly TRBD1 (5 bases). Germline-derived CDR1 and CDR2 are MDHEN and SYDVKM. There are 13 residues in the CDR3. Trimming pared 4 bases from V and 6 bases from J, leaving 13 bases between. DNA for the CDR3: TGTGCCAGCAGTTCCCCAGGGATGATCGAGCAGTACGTC. This codes for CASSSPGMIEQYV.

This clonotype was counted only a few times. This rearrangement joins TRBV11-2 to TRBJ2-7, with 7 bases identical to TRBD2. The V and J ends lost 1 base and 4 bases, in that order; junction bases with no gene match: 7. Germline CDR1 SGHAT, CDR2 FQNNGV. CDR3 length equals 15 residues. The CDR3, as DNA: TGTGCCAGCAGCTTAGTGCCTAGCGGAGAGTACGAGCAGTACTTC. It specifies CASSLVPSGEYEQYF.

This clonotype was observed a few times. The chain links TRBV15 to TRBJ2-3, with D uncertain. Germline V lookup: CDR1 LNHNV, CDR2 YYDKDF (reference sequence). The CDR3 totals 15 residues. With 0 bases removed from V and 2 bases from J, the gap between germline ends came to 9 bases. In DNA form, the CDR3 reads TGTGCCACCAGCAGAGATTTACTCCCCACAGATACGCAGTATTTT. Encoded protein: CATSRDLLPTDTQYF.

The chain carries TRBV4-2 and TRBJ1-1, with 10 bases lining up with TRBD1. The CDR3 contains 15 residues. V shed 4 bases and J 5 bases; nucleotides not matched to a gene: 7. The V gene's germline CDR1 is LGHNA and CDR2 YNFKEQ. The DNA for the CDR3 is TGTGCCAGCAGCCGAACGGGACAGGGGCGGACTGAAGCTTTCTTT. It codes for CASSRTGQGRTEAFF.

This clonotype was seen repeatedly, ten times or more. The J gene is TRBJ2-5, the V gene TRBV7-9, with TRBD2 identical over 9 bases. The CDR3 consists of 16 residues. The germline V gene has CDR1 SEHNR and CDR2 FQNEAQ (reference sequence). Unmatched junction bases numbered 9, after V lost 3 bases and J lost 4 bases. The CDR3 sequence: CASSFSSGVGIETQYF. The CDR3 DNA is TGTGCCAGCAGCTTTTCTAGCGGGGTCGGTATAGAGACCCAGTACTTC. Combining the CDR3 with reference TRBV7-9 and TRBJ2-5 gives the whole variable domain DTGVSQNPRHKITKRGQNVTFRCDPISEHNRLYWYRQTLGQGPEFLTYFQNEAQLEKSRLLSDRFSAERPKGSFSTLEIQRTEQGDSAMYLCASSFSSGVGIETQYFGPGTRLLVL.

This clonotype showed up many times. V usage is TRBV20-1 and J usage is TRBJ1-2; D is unresolved. The CDR3 spans 13 residues. CDR1 is DFQATT and CDR2 is SNEGSKA in the germline V gene (reference sequence). Trimming took 3 bases from V and 4 from J, leaving 12 bases between them. CDR3 protein: CSASRTAAYGYTF. CDR3 DNA: TGCAGTGCTAGCCGCACGGCGGCCTATGGCTACACCTTC.

This clonotype has only a few counts. The chain links TRBV11-2 to TRBJ1-2; TRBD1 is a possible D gene (5 bases). Trimming cost V 5 bases and J 4 bases, with 20 bases left between them. Germline-derived CDR1 and CDR2 are SGHAT and FQNNGV. The CDR3 extends over 16 amino acids. The CDR3 sequence: CASSHGGHIQRYGYTF. DNA for the CDR3: TGTGCCAGCAGCCACGGTGGACACATCCAACGCTATGGCTACACCTTC. The complete variable domain, with remaining parts taken from reference TRBV11-2 and TRBJ1-2, reads EAGVAQSPRYKIIEKRQSVAFWCNPISGHATLYWYQQILGQGPKLLIQFQNNGVVDDSQLPKDRFSAERLKGVDSTLKIQPAKLEDSAVYLCASSHGGHIQRYGYTFGSGTRLTVV.

The chain recombines TRBV5-1 with TRBJ2-5; no reliable D call. Germline V lookup: CDR1 SGHRS, CDR2 YFSETQ. V lost 2 bases, J lost 0 bases, and 8 bases lay in between. CDR3 length: 14 amino acids. CDR3 amino acids: CASSLIGHQETQYF. The CDR3 region has the DNA TGCGCCAGCAGCTTAATAGGGCACCAAGAGACCCAGTACTTC.

This clonotype has at least ten counts. Mismatch with germline at one junction end may stem from a read error. The gene calls are TRBV20-1 and TRBJ1-1, with no clear D. CDR1 is DFQATT, CDR2 SNEGSKA, per germline (reference sequence). This CDR3 has 12 residues. The CDR3 reads CSARPGNNEAFF. The CDR3 DNA reads as TGCAGTGCTAGGCCCGGGAACAATGAAGCTTTCTTT.